Listed below are T cell receptor beta chains from one sample, sequenced in a study of CD8+CD57+ T cells in acquired aplastic anemia. Each CDR3 protein gets one entry after TCRdb re-called the reads with MiXCR. The table records hundreds of thousands of distinct CDR3 sequences, about 50% of them present only once. The sample was sorted CD4+, CD8+, or CD8+CD57+ T cells (not recorded which) from PBMCs. The source is a human donor with aplastic anemia. Each CDR3 is given with its conserved first and last residue. The D gene is left open where the match is weak. Only part of the rows carry a size: once, few, many, or a class if the clone is expanded.

D,size,J,V,DNA,CDR3
NA,NA,TRBJ2-5,TRBV7-2,TGTGCCAGCAGCCTTGGCATTACTACTCGAGCGGGCCAAGAGACCCAGTACTTC,CASSLGITTRAGQETQYF
NA,NA,TRBJ1-1,TRBV9,TGTGCCAGCAGGAGGAGCGTGAACACTGAAGCTTTCTTT,CASRRSVNTEAFF
NA,NA,TRBJ1-6,TRBV7-9,TGTGCCAGCAGCCCAGTGGTCACCACTAATTCACCCCTCCACTTT,CASSPVVTTNSPLHF
TRBD2,many,TRBJ2-3,TRBV4-1,TGCGCCAGCAGCCAAAGTAGCGGGACCTTTAGCACAGATACGCAGTATTTT,CASSQSSGTFSTDTQYF
TRBD1,few,TRBJ2-7,TRBV5-1,TGCGCCAGCAGCTTAGCGACAGGGGGGGAGCAGTACTTC,CASSLATGGEQYF
NA,NA,TRBJ2-5,TRBV7-9,TGTGCCAGCAGCTTATTATTAGGGACCCAGTACTTC,CASSLLLGTQYF
TRBD1,NA,TRBJ1-2,TRBV10-3,TGTGCCATCAGTGCCTCCGACAGGGAAGGTGGCTACACCTTC,CAISASDREGGYTF
NA,NA,TRBJ1-1,TRBV5-1,TGCGCCAGCAGCTATACAGCGAGCACTGAAGCTTTCTTT,CASSYTASTEAFF
NA,NA,TRBJ2-5,TRBV12-3/TRBV12-4,TGTGCCAGCACCCGAAGGAGGGGAGAGACCCAGTACTTC,CASTRRRGETQYF
NA,NA,TRBJ2-5,TRBV4-3,TGCGCCAGCAGCCAAGATAGGGGGGGCCAAGAGACCCAGTACTTC,CASSQDRGGQETQYF
TRBD1,NA,TRBJ1-1,TRBV2,TGTGCCAGCGAGGCAGGGGGCACTGAAGCTTTCTTT,CASEAGGTEAFF
NA,once,TRBJ2-5,TRBV24-1,TGTGCCACCAGTGATCCCCGATCAGGATGGGGGCAAGAGACCCAGTACTTC,CATSDPRSGWGQETQYF
TRBD1,NA,TRBJ1-1,TRBV10-3,TGTGCCATCAGTGAGGATCAGGGGGTGGGGACTGAAGCTTTCTTT,CAISEDQGVGTEAFF
NA,NA,TRBJ1-1,TRBV5-5,TGTGCCAGCAGCTCAATCCCGACAGTGAACACTGAAGCTTTCTTT,CASSSIPTVNTEAFF
NA,NA,TRBJ2-7,TRBV7-8,TGTGCCAGCAGCCCATCTGGGACTGACGCCCTCGAGCAGTACTTC,CASSPSGTDALEQYF
NA,NA,TRBJ1-3,TRBV2,TGTGCCAGCAGTGAGAAGGGGATCCTTGCCTCTGGAAACACCATATATTTT,CASSEKGILASGNTIYF
NA,NA,TRBJ1-3,TRBV7-9,TGTGCCAGCAGCCAGGGAACTGGAAACACCATATATTTT,CASSQGTGNTIYF
NA,NA,TRBJ2-5,TRBV19,TGTGCCAGTATGCCCGCGGACGATATAGGGAGAGAGACCCAGTACTTC,CASMPADDIGRETQYF
TRBD1,once,TRBJ1-2,TRBV5-1,TGCGCCAGCCGACTTGGGACAGCGGACAATGGCTACACCTTC,CASRLGTADNGYTF
NA,NA,TRBJ2-2,TRBV2,TGTGCCAGCAGTTTCAAGGGCGGGGAGCTGTTTTTT,CASSFKGGELFF
NA,NA,TRBJ2-3,TRBV29-1,TGCAGCGTTGAAGATCGCATGGACGTCGTGGGAGTTAGCACAGATACGCAGTATTTT,CSVEDRMDVVGVSTDTQYF
TRBD1,NA,TRBJ2-3,TRBV15,TGTGCCACCAGCAGAGATAGGGGTACAGGGGCAGTTACGCAGTATTTT,CATSRDRGTGAVTQYF
TRBD2,once,TRBJ2-3,TRBV7-2,TGTGCCAGCAGCCAAACGACTAGCGGGGAGACAGATACGCAGTATTTT,CASSQTTSGETDTQYF
TRBD1,many,TRBJ1-1,TRBV12-3/TRBV12-4,TGTGCCAGCAGTTTAGGGACAGGGGGGCACACTGAAGCTTTCTTT,CASSLGTGGHTEAFF
TRBD1,NA,TRBJ2-3,TRBV7-9,TGTGCCAGCAGCCTCTCGGGGGGTGGACAGGGGGCGTCCGATACGCAGTATTTT,CASSLSGGGQGASDTQYF
TRBD1,many,TRBJ2-1,TRBV9,TGTGCCAGCGCTATTAGACAGGGGCCGAGCTCCTACAATGAGCAGTTCTTC,CASAIRQGPSSYNEQFF
NA,NA,TRBJ1-6,TRBV5-1,TGCGCCAGCAGCTATGGGGGGGTGAGAGGACCTAATTCACCCCTCCACTTT,CASSYGGVRGPNSPLHF
TRBD2,NA,TRBJ2-6,TRBV10-3,TGTGCCATCAGTGGGGGACTAGCGGGGATCATTAGCTCTGGGGCCAACGTCCTGACTTTC,CAISGGLAGIISSGANVLTF
NA,NA,TRBJ2-3,TRBV7-6,TGTGCCAGCAGCTTAGCCGACGACACAGATACGCAGTATTTT,CASSLADDTDTQYF
TRBD2,NA,TRBJ2-1,TRBV15,TGTGCCACCAGCAGAGATCCTGGGACTAGCGGGGGCCCAACAATCTTC,CATSRDPGTSGGPTIF
NA,NA,TRBJ1-5,TRBV19,TGTGCCAGTAGTATAGCGGCGGGGCATAAGGGTCAGCCCCAGCATTTT,CASSIAAGHKGQPQHF
TRBD1,few,TRBJ1-3,TRBV18,TGTGCCAGCTCAGAAGACAGGGCTGGAAACACCATATATTTT,CASSEDRAGNTIYF
NA,NA,TRBJ1-6,TRBV6-1,TGTGCCAGCAGTGAATCGGCAGGGTATGGGTCACCCCTCCACTTT,CASSESAGYGSPLHF
TRBD2,once,TRBJ2-5,TRBV7-2,TGTGCCAGCAGCTCGGGCGGGAGGGCGCAAGAGACCCAGTACTTC,CASSSGGRAQETQYF
NA,NA,TRBJ2-5,TRBV7-6,TGTGCCAGCAGTCGCTGGACTCAACCACAAGAGACCCAGTACTTC,CASSRWTQPQETQYF
TRBD1,many,TRBJ1-3,TRBV12-5,TGTGCTAGTGGCCCGGACAGGGGGAGAATATTGGACACCATATATTTT,CASGPDRGRILDTIYF
NA,NA,TRBJ2-5,TRBV9,TGTGCCAGCAGTGCTAAGAAATCCCAAGAGACCCAGTACTTC,CASSAKKSQETQYF
TRBD2,once,TRBJ2-1,TRBV24-1,TGTGCCACCAGCACGTCTGGACTAGCGGGGCATGAGCAGTTCTTC,CATSTSGLAGHEQFF
TRBD2,NA,TRBJ2-2,TRBV20-1,TGCAGTGCTAGAGTGGCTAGCGGGAGCTCCGGGGAGCTGTTTTTT,CSARVASGSSGELFF
NA,NA,TRBJ2-7,TRBV20-1,TGCAGTGCGGAGAACCGGGGTGAGCAGTACTTC,CSAENRGEQYF
TRBD1,NA,TRBJ1-5,TRBV10-2,TGCGCCAGCTCGGGACAGGGCGCTCAGCCCCAGCATTTT,CASSGQGAQPQHF
TRBD2,once,TRBJ2-1,TRBV25-1,TGTGCCAGCAGTGCTATAGGACTAGCGGACTACAATGAGCAGTTCTTC,CASSAIGLADYNEQFF
NA,many,TRBJ1-1,TRBV18,TGTGCCAGCTCACCACCTTCTTTGTCGAACACTGAAGCTTTCTTT,CASSPPSLSNTEAFF
NA,many,TRBJ1-1,TRBV6-5,TGTGCCAGCAGCCGACATGTGAACACTGAAGCTTTCTTT,CASSRHVNTEAFF
NA,NA,TRBJ2-3,TRBV5-1,TGCGCCAGCAGCTTGCTAGGCAACACAGATACGCAGTATTTT,CASSLLGNTDTQYF
TRBD2,NA,TRBJ2-5,TRBV5-1,TGCGCCAGCAGCTTGGTAGCGGGAGTCTTATCGCGAGAGACCCAGTACTTC,CASSLVAGVLSRETQYF